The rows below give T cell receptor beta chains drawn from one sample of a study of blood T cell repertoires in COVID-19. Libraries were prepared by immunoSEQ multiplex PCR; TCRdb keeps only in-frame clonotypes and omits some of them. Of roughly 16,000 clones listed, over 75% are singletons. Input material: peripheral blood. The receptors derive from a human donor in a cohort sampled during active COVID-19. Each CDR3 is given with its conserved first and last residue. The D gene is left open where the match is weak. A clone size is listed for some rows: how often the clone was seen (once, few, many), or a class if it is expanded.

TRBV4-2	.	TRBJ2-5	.	CASSQAAGQGETQYF	TGTGCCAGCAGCCAAGCCGCAGGGCAGGGGGAGACCCAGTACTTC
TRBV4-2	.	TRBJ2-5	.	CASSQEAAGRIKTQYF	TGTGCCAGCAGCCAAGAGGCAGCGGGTCGTATCAAGACCCAGTACTTC
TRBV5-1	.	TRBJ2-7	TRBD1	CASSYRQGPSSYEQYF	TGCGCCAGCAGCTATCGACAGGGCCCGAGCTCCTACGAGCAGTACTTC
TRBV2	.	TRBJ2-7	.	CASSEVQGVYEQYF	TGTGCCAGCAGTGAAGTACAGGGCGTCTACGAGCAGTACTTC
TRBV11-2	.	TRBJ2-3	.	CASSLIRGRRTDTQYF	TGTGCCAGCAGCTTAATTCGGGGGAGAAGGACAGATACGCAGTATTTT
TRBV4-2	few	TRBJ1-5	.	CASSQGRDQPQHF	TGTGCCAGCAGCCAAGGGCGGGATCAGCCCCAGCATTTT
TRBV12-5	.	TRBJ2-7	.	CASGLFAYEQYF	TGTGCTAGTGGTTTGTTCGCCTACGAGCAGTACTTC
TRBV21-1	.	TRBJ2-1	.	CASSKGRSRGEQFF	TGTGCCAGCAGCAAAGGCCGGAGTCGGGGTGAGCAGTTCTTC
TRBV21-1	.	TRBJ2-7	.	CASSKEQTPRGHSYEQYF	TGTGCCAGCAGCAAAGAGCAAACGCCACGAGGACATTCCTACGAGCAGTACTTC
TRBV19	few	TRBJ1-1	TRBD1	CASSTKQGAEAFF	TGTGCCAGTAGTACAAAACAGGGGGCTGAAGCTTTCTTT
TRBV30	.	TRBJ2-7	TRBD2	CAWSGSGGSSYEQYF	TGTGCCTGGAGCGGTAGCGGGGGTAGCTCCTACGAGCAGTACTTC
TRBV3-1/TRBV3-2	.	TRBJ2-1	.	CASSPTFLPYNEQFF	TGTGCCAGCAGCCCGACTTTCTTACCCTACAATGAGCAGTTCTTC
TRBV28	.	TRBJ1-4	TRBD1	CASSLGDRKLFF	TGTGCCAGCAGTCTTGGGGACAGGAAACTGTTTTTT
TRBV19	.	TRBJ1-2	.	CASSVGGIGANYGYTF	TGTGCCAGTAGCGTGGGAGGTATAGGGGCTAACTATGGCTACACCTTC
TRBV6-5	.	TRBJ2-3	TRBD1	CASQTGTGATDTQYF	TGTGCCAGTCAGACCGGGACAGGGGCCACAGATACGCAGTATTTT
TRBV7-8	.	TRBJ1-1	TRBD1	CASSQDRATEAFF	TGTGCCAGCAGCCAAGACAGGGCCACTGAAGCTTTCTTT
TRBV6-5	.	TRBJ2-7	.	CASSYSTGYEQYF	TGTGCCAGCAGTTACTCTACAGGCTACGAGCAGTACTTC
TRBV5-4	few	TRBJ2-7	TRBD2	CASSLAGLAGGGVEQYF	TGTGCCAGCAGCTTAGCGGGACTAGCGGGAGGTGGTGTTGAGCAGTACTTC
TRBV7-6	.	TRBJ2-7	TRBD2	CASSLGLGMGEQYF	TGTGCCAGCAGCCTGGGACTAGGAATGGGTGAGCAGTACTTC
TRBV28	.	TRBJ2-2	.	CATDPSGPPGAGELFF	TGTGCCACCGACCCTTCTGGACCCCCGGGAGCCGGGGAGCTGTTTTTT
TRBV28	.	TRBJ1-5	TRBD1	CASNRGGDHQPQHF	TGTGCCAGCAACCGAGGGGGCGACCATCAGCCCCAGCATTTT
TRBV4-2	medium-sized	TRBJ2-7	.	CASSQERSSEQYF	TGTGCCAGCAGCCAAGAACGTTCTAGCGAGCAGTACTTC
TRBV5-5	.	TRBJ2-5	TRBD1	CASSLTGTGAETQYF	TGTGCCAGCAGCTTAACGGGAACAGGGGCAGAGACCCAGTACTTC
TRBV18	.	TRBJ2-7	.	CASSPARGLDEQYF	TGTGCCAGCTCACCAGCTAGGGGCCTTGACGAGCAGTACTTC
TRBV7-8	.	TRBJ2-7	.	CASSLVRGGEQYF	TGTGCCAGCAGCTTAGTCCGAGGTGGCGAGCAGTACTTC
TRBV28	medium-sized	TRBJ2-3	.	CASSPPSGLTDTQYF	TGTGCCAGCAGTCCCCCCAGCGGGCTCACAGATACGCAGTATTTT
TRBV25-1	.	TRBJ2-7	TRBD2	CASSEVAGVLEQYF	TGTGCCAGCAGTGAAGTAGCGGGAGTTCTCGAGCAGTACTTC
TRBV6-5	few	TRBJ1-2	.	CASSRRRTENYGYTF	TGTGCCAGCAGCCGCAGGCGGACAGAGAACTATGGCTACACCTTC
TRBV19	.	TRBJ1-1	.	CASSIRGSGSAFF	TGTGCCAGTAGTATCCGAGGGTCAGGCTCGGCTTTCTTT
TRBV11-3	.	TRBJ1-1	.	CASRSQGGHTEAFF	TGTGCCAGCAGGTCACAGGGAGGGCACACTGAAGCTTTCTTT
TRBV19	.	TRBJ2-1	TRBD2	CASSNPQAGAHNEQFF	TGTGCCAGTAGTAACCCCCAAGCGGGGGCGCATAATGAGCAGTTCTTC
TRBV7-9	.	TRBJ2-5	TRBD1	CASSLGASGTGRGQETQYF	TGTGCCAGCAGCTTAGGGGCATCCGGGACAGGAAGGGGCCAAGAGACCCAGTACTTC
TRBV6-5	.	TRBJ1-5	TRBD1	CASSSTGGFNQPQHF	TGTGCCAGCAGTAGTACAGGGGGCTTTAATCAGCCCCAGCATTTT
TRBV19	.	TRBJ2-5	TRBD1	CASTRITGGKETQYF	TGTGCCAGTACCCGAATCACAGGGGGCAAAGAGACCCAGTACTTC
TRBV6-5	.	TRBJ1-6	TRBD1	CASSSKTGASNSPLHF	TGTGCCAGCAGTTCCAAGACAGGGGCAAGCAATTCACCCCTCCACTTT
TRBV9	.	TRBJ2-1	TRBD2	CASSVLAGRYNEQFF	TGTGCCAGCAGCGTTCTAGCGGGACGCTACAATGAGCAGTTCTTC
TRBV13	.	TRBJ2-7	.	CASSFYDSRSYEQYF	TGTGCCAGCAGCTTCTACGACTCCCGCTCCTACGAGCAGTACTTC
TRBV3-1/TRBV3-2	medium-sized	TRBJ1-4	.	CASSYQHSQAANEKLFF	TGTGCCAGCAGCTATCAGCATTCACAGGCCGCTAATGAAAAACTGTTTTTT
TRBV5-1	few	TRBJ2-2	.	CASNLGARGTGELFF	TGCGCCAGCAACTTAGGGGCGCGGGGCACCGGGGAGCTGTTTTTT
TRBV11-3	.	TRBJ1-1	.	CASSLVGAEAFF	TGTGCCAGCAGCCTAGTAGGGGCTGAAGCTTTCTTT
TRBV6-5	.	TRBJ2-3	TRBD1	CASSQGGRTDTQYF	TGTGCCAGCAGCCAAGGGGGCCGCACAGATACGCAGTATTTT
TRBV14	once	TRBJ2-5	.	CASSQVVQGETQYF	TGTGCCAGCAGCCAAGTCGTGCAGGGAGAGACCCAGTACTTC
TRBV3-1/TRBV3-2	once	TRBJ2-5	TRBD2	CASSQDPLAVVLKTQYF	TGTGCCAGCAGCCAAGACCCTCTAGCGGTGGTGCTTAAGACCCAGTACTTC
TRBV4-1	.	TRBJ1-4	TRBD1	CASSQRGQGYEKLFF	TGCGCCAGCAGCCAGAGGGGACAGGGGTACGAAAAACTGTTTTTT
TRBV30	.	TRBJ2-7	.	CAWSVAKRGYEQYF	TGTGCCTGGAGTGTGGCGAAAAGGGGCTACGAGCAGTACTTC
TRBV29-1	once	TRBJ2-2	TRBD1	CSAGSGQGAPGELFF	TGCAGCGCCGGATCGGGACAGGGGGCGCCCGGGGAGCTGTTTTTT
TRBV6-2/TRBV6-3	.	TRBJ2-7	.	CASSPPSHEQYF	TGTGCCAGCAGCCCTCCTTCTCACGAGCAGTACTTC
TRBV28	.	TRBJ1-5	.	CASSSNANFQPQHF	TGTGCCAGCTCGTCTAACGCCAACTTTCAGCCCCAGCATTTT
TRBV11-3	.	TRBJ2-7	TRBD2	CASSPRTSGSLDEQYF	TGTGCCAGCAGCCCTCGGACTAGCGGGAGCCTCGACGAGCAGTACTTC
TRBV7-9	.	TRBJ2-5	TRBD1	CAGARTGSETQYF	TGTGCCGGGGCGCGGACAGGGTCGGAGACCCAGTACTTC
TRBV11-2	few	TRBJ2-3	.	CASSSRGNGDTQYF	TGTGCCAGCAGCAGCAGGGGAAACGGAGATACGCAGTATTTT